This entry lists 32 T cell receptor beta chains sequenced from one sample in a study of pediatric ulcerative colitis. Clones were read by immunoSEQ multiplex PCR, and TCRdb kept only the in-frame ones, dropping some. This table has tens of thousands of clones, over 60% appearing once. During colonoscopy, one to two rectal pinch biopsies were collected. Material for sequencing was gut tissue. Every receptor here comes from a boy under 18 with severe ulcerative colitis.

The chain employs TRBV30 and TRBJ2-2; D is possibly TRBD2 (5 bases). The germline V gene encodes CDR1 GTSNPN and CDR2 SVGIG (reference sequence). The CDR3 totals 13 residues. Trimming took off 5 bases at V and 7 bases at J, with 14 bases between the two ends. Here the CDR3 reads CAWRGGGIGELFF. The CDR3 DNA sequence: TGTGCCTGGCGTGGAGGTGGTATCGGGGAGCTGTTTTTT. The full variable domain, rest sourced from reference TRBV30 and TRBJ2-2, is SQTIHQWPATLVQPVGSPLSLECTVEGTSNPNLYWYRQAAGRGLQLLFYSVGIGQISSEVPQNLSASRPQDRQFILSSKKLLLSDSGFYLCAWRGGGIGELFFGEGSRLTVL.

The chain joins TRBV15 to TRBJ2-1, with 11 positions matching TRBD1. Germline trimming cut 1 base from V and 4 bases from J; bases unmatched to any gene: 6. Germline V lookup: CDR1 LNHNV, CDR2 YYDKDF (reference sequence). The CDR3 contains 17 residues. The CDR3 region is CATSRARTGGLYNEQFF. The CDR3 coding sequence is TGTGCCACCAGCAGAGCAAGGACAGGGGGCTTGTACAATGAGCAGTTCTTC.

This clone was seen more than once but under ten times. The chain joins TRBV7-6 to TRBJ2-2; the match to TRBD2 covers 7 bases. V dropped 2 bases and J dropped 4; count of bases not matched to a gene: 1. The CDR3 covers 14 residues. The V gene's germline CDR1 is SGHVS and CDR2 FNYEAQ. In DNA form, the CDR3 reads TGTGCCAGCAGCTTATGGGAGGGCACCGGGGAGCTGTTTTTT. This gives the protein CASSLWEGTGELFF. Full variable domain (remainder filled in from reference TRBV7-6 and TRBJ2-2): GAGVSQSPRYKVTKRGQDVALRCDPISGHVSLYWYRQALGQGPEFLTYFNYEAQQDKSGLPNDRFSAERPEGSISTLTIQRTEQRDSAMYRCASSLWEGTGELFFGEGSRLTVL.

This chain joins TRBV7-9 and TRBJ1-5; D possibly corresponds to TRBD1 (5 bases). The CDR3 runs 15 residues. Germline CDR1 is SEHNR and CDR2 is FQNEAQ (reference sequence). CDR3: CATKPPNRFNQPQHF. CDR3 bases: TGTGCTACCAAGCCGCCAAACAGGTTTAATCAGCCCCAGCATTTT.

J is TRBJ2-7 and V is TRBV7-8; 10 nucleotides agree with TRBD1. The CDR3 covers 15 residues. J was trimmed by 3 bases and V by 5 bases; bases with no gene match: 7. CDR1 and CDR2 from the germline V gene are SGHVS and FQNEAQ. The chain's CDR3 is CASSPQRTGGYEQYF. DNA of the CDR3: TGTGCCAGCAGCCCGCAGAGGACAGGGGGCTACGAGCAGTACTTC. The whole variable domain, filled in from reference TRBV7-8 and TRBJ2-7, reads GAGVSQSPRYKVAKRGQDVALRCDPISGHVSLFWYQQALGQGPEFLTYFQNEAQLDKSGLPSDRFFAERPEGSVSTLKIQRTQQEDSAVYLCASSPQRTGGYEQYFGPGTRLTVT.

This chain connects TRBV15 to TRBJ1-1, with unresolved D. The CDR3 is 16 amino acids. Germline loops: CDR1 LNHNV, CDR2 YYDKDF (reference sequence). V dropped 0 bases and J dropped 4 bases, with 15 bases sitting between them. The CDR3 reads CATSRDGLEAGTEAFF. DNA of the CDR3: TGTGCCACCAGCAGAGATGGGCTCGAAGCCGGCACTGAAGCTTTCTTT.

The chain is built from TRBV5-6 and TRBJ2-3; tentative D call: TRBD2 (5 bases). The V and J ends lost 4 bases and 8 bases respectively, with 20 bases between them. Germline-derived CDR1 and CDR2 are SGHDT and YYEEEE. This CDR3 region has 15 residues. CDR3 in DNA: TGTGCCAGCAGCCGACAATTGACGGGGTTGGGTACGCAGTATTTT. It codes for CASSRQLTGLGTQYF.

The rearrangement links TRBV7-9 to TRBJ1-5; 7 positions agree with TRBD1. After removal of 5 bases from V and 3 bases from J, the junction contained 7 bases not matched to a gene. CDR1 is SEHNR and CDR2 is FQNEAQ in the germline V gene (reference sequence). This CDR3 has 15 residues. Here the CDR3 DNA reads TGTGCCAGCAGCACCGGCGGGACAGCCAATCAGCCCCAGCATTTT. Translated, it gives CASSTGGTANQPQHF.

The chain is built from TRBV5-4 and TRBJ1-2; D unclear. V shed 4 bases and J shed 2 bases, with 9 bases lying between them. Germline V gives CDR1 SGHNT, CDR2 YYREEE (reference sequence). The CDR3 consists of 13 residues. The CDR3 sequence: CASSHPGNYGYTF. The CDR3 region has the DNA TGTGCCAGCAGCCATCCCGGGAACTATGGCTACACCTTC.

The J gene is TRBJ1-1, the V gene TRBV29-1, with no clear D. The CDR3 is 10 residues long. From germline, CDR1 is SQVTM and CDR2 ANQGSEA. Trimming took off 5 bases at V and 2 bases at J, with 3 bases between the two ends. CDR3 loop: CSVFNTEAFF. The CDR3 nucleotides are TGCAGCGTTTTTAACACTGAAGCTTTCTTT. Combining the CDR3 with reference TRBV29-1 and TRBJ1-1 gives the whole variable domain SAVISQKPSRDICQRGTSLTIQCQVDSQVTMMFWYRQQPGQSLTLIATANQGSEATYESGFVIDKFPISRPNLTFSTLTVSNMSPEDSSIYLCSVFNTEAFFGQGTRLTVV.

V is TRBV7-8 and J is TRBJ2-1, with D perhaps assigned TRBD1 or TRBD2 (5 bases each). CDR1 is SGHVS, CDR2 FQNEAQ, per germline. The ends were cut back, 1 base at V and 16 bases at J, with 14 bases in the middle. The CDR3 runs to 12 residues. Here the CDR3 DNA reads TGTGCCAGCAGCTTAGTGACAGCGGATCTCTTCTTC. Translated, it gives CASSLVTADLFF.

The chain couples TRBV6-1 to TRBJ1-6; the match to TRBD1 covers 8 bases. This CDR3 has 15 residues. Trimming cost V 10 bases and J 7 bases; bases outside gene matches: 12. Per germline, CDR1 MNHNS and CDR2 SASEGT. DNA for the CDR3: TGTGCCACCGGACAGGGAACTTCCCCAAATTCACCCCTCCACTTT. This gives the protein CATGQGTSPNSPLHF.

V and J are TRBV7-2 and TRBJ1-4; maybe TRBD1 (5 bases). The CDR3 spans 15 residues. V was pared by 3 bases and J by 10 bases, with 18 bases between. Germline V gene sequence: CDR1 SGHTA, CDR2 FQGNSA. The DNA for the CDR3 is TGTGCCAGCAGCTTGGCTACAGGCTCCTCAGGAAAACTGTTTTTT. Translation gives CASSLATGSSGKLFF. The whole variable domain, remainder taken from reference TRBV7-2 and TRBJ1-4, is GAGVSQSPSNKVTEKGKDVELRCDPISGHTALYWYRQSLGQGLEFLIYFQGNSAPDKSGLPSDRFSAERTGGSVSTLTIQRTQQEDSAVYLCASSLATGSSGKLFFGSGTQLSVL.

In DNA form, the CDR3 reads TGCGCCAGCAGCCAAGATTGGCCATATAGCAATCAGCCCCAGCATTTT. Translation: CASSQDWPYSNQPQHF. This chain joins TRBV4-3 and TRBJ1-5, with D hard to call. The CDR3 runs to 16 residues. Germline V lookup: CDR1 LGHNA, CDR2 YSLEER. V lost 0 bases to trimming and J lost 0 bases, with 9 bases between them.

The CDR3 protein is CASSSGPLGAEAFF. CDR3 nucleotide sequence: TGCGCCAGCAGCTCAGGGCCACTTGGGGCTGAAGCTTTCTTT. V gene TRBV5-1 combines with J gene TRBJ1-1, with D possibly being TRBD1 (5 bases). Germline CDR1 SGHRS, CDR2 YFSETQ. With 3 bases removed from V and 6 bases from J, the gap between germline ends came to 15 bases. The CDR3 has 14 amino acids.

V and J are TRBV2 and TRBJ1-2, with 12 nucleotides matching TRBD1. Losses at the gene ends were 7 bases for V and 4 bases for J; bases not matched to a gene: 10. The CDR3 runs 16 residues. Germline V gene sequence: CDR1 SNHLY, CDR2 FYNNEI. CDR3 amino acids: CASMAPGTGGSYGYTF. DNA for the CDR3: TGTGCCAGCATGGCTCCTGGGACAGGGGGCAGCTATGGCTACACCTTC.

The chain carries TRBV6-1 and TRBJ2-3; TRBD1 might be the D (6 bases). The ends were cut back, 1 base at V and 4 bases at J, with 18 bases in the middle. The CDR3 spans 17 residues. Per germline, CDR1 MNHNS and CDR2 SASEGT. The CDR3 is CASSEEETGYLADTQYF. Here the CDR3 DNA reads TGTGCCAGCAGTGAAGAGGAAACAGGGTATCTGGCAGATACGCAGTATTTT.

The genes are TRBV19 and TRBJ1-2, with D unresolved. With 1 base removed from V and 3 bases from J, the gap between germline ends came to 12 bases. Germline V gene data show CDR1 as LNHDA and CDR2 as SQIVND (reference sequence). The length of the CDR3 is 15 residues. The CDR3 coding sequence is TGTGCCAGTAGTATAGCGGGAGGGTTGGACTATGGCTACACCTTC. Translating gives CASSIAGGLDYGYTF.

This chain joins TRBV5-1 and TRBJ2-7; TRBD1 aligns across 9 bases. The germline V gene has CDR1 SGHRS and CDR2 YFSETQ. With V trimmed by 0 bases and J by 2 bases, 3 bases remained unmatched. This CDR3 is built from 15 residues. DNA for the CDR3: TGCGCCAGCAGCTTGGGCGGGACAGGGACCTACGAGCAGTACTTC. This translates into CASSLGGTGTYEQYF.

V and J are TRBV9 and TRBJ2-1; 7 bases line up with TRBD2. The CDR3 is 15 residues long. Germline CDR1 SGDLS, CDR2 YYNGEE. V shed 3 bases and J 9 bases; nucleotides not matched to a gene: 12. CDR3 amino acids: CASSGGPSSGGEQFF. CDR3 DNA: TGTGCCAGCAGCGGTGGGCCCTCTAGCGGTGGTGAGCAGTTCTTC.

This clone was seen only a few times. The chain is built from TRBV19 and TRBJ1-5; D is ambiguous. V lost 1 base, J lost 0 bases, and 7 bases lay in between. The CDR3 length is 15 residues. Germline assignment: CDR1 LNHDA and CDR2 SQIVND (reference sequence). This chain's CDR3 is CASSIGGYSNQPQHF. The CDR3 DNA is TGTGCCAGTAGTATAGGTGGATATAGCAATCAGCCCCAGCATTTT.

The chain recombines TRBV5-8 with TRBJ2-3; D is unclear. V was pared by 2 bases and J by 1 base, with 20 bases between. Germline CDR1 and CDR2: SGHTS and YDEGEE. This CDR3 has 18 amino acids. CDR3 in amino acids: CASSFGRSIVPGTDTQYF. Here the CDR3 DNA reads TGTGCCAGCAGCTTCGGCAGGTCAATAGTTCCTGGCACAGATACGCAGTATTTT.

The chain employs TRBV10-1 and TRBJ2-7; 8 nucleotides align to TRBD1. J was trimmed by 6 bases and V by 7 bases; bases with no gene match: 11. Looked up from germline, CDR1 is WNHNN and CDR2 is SYGVQD (reference sequence). The CDR3 loop spans 14 amino acids. The CDR3 is CASIARGPAVEQYF. The CDR3 DNA reads TGCGCCAGCATTGCCAGGGGGCCCGCGGTCGAGCAGTACTTC.

Of note for this clone: Other DNA sequences in the same sample also yield this CDR3. V is TRBV5-5 and J is TRBJ1-6; the match to TRBD1 covers 9 bases. Trimming at V came to 3 bases and at J to 7 bases, leaving 8 bases not matched to a gene. The CDR3 totals 16 residues. Germline loops: CDR1 SGHKS, CDR2 YYEKEE (reference sequence). The CDR3 DNA reads TGTGCCAGCAGCTCCACCTGGGACAGGGTAAATTCACCCCTCCACTTT. Its protein is CASSSTWDRVNSPLHF.

This clone was recorded a few times. The rearrangement joins TRBV10-3 to TRBJ1-1; tentatively, D is TRBD1 (6 bases). The V end lost 3 bases, the J end lost 10 bases, and 18 bases lay between the germline ends. The CDR3 has 14 residues. CDR1 ENHRY and CDR2 SYGVKD come from the germline V gene. The CDR3 spells CAISDPGGAGGAFF. CDR3 sequence (DNA): TGTGCCATCAGTGATCCTGGGGGGGCAGGAGGAGCTTTCTTT.

J is TRBJ2-7 and V is TRBV18; D may be TRBD2 (6 bases). Germline CDR1 KGHSH, CDR2 LQKENI. This CDR3 is built from 15 residues. Trimming shortened V by 0 bases and J by 0 bases, and 9 bases separated the two germline ends. The CDR3 spells CASSPPGSGSYEQYF. The CDR3 DNA is TGTGCCAGCTCACCACCGGGTAGCGGCTCCTACGAGCAGTACTTC.

The V and J genes are TRBV5-4 and TRBJ2-2, with 9 bases that match TRBD2. Trimming cost V 4 bases and J 4 bases; bases outside gene matches: 8. Germline lookup yields CDR1 SGHNT and CDR2 YYREEE (reference sequence). This CDR3 spans 16 amino acids. The chain's CDR3 is CASSPGGGGATGELFF. The CDR3, as DNA: TGTGCCAGCAGCCCGGGGGGCGGGGGGGCCACCGGGGAGCTGTTTTTT.

DNA of the CDR3: TGTGCCAGTCGACAGGGGACCTCTGGGGCCAACGTCCTGACTTTC. It specifies CASRQGTSGANVLTF. The chain has TRBV6-5 and TRBJ2-6, with 8 bases matching TRBD1. The CDR3 extends over 15 amino acids. Trimming cost V 9 bases and J 0 bases; bases outside gene matches: 4. CDR1 is MNHEY and CDR2 is SVGAGI in the germline V gene.

The chain employs TRBV5-1 and TRBJ2-7, with 7 bases aligning to TRBD2. The germline V gene has CDR1 SGHRS and CDR2 YFSETQ. With 3 bases clipped from V and 3 bases from J, the junction kept 0 bases outside the gene matches. This CDR3 region has 12 residues. CDR3 in amino acids: CASSWGGYEQYF. CDR3 nucleotides: TGCGCCAGCAGCTGGGGGGGCTACGAGCAGTACTTC.

This chain connects TRBV6-5 to TRBJ2-1; 9 bases are shared with TRBD1. Germline CDR1 reads MNHEY; CDR2 reads SVGAGI. This CDR3 has 15 residues. Germline trimming cut 8 bases from V and 10 bases from J; bases unmatched to any gene: 15. The CDR3 bases are TGTGCCAGCGGACGACCGGGACAGGGCATAGGGGAGCAGTTCTTC. Protein product: CASGRPGQGIGEQFF.

This chain uses TRBV6-5 with TRBJ2-5; weak D call: TRBD2 (5 bases). The CDR3 is made up of 14 amino acids. Germline V gene lookup returns CDR1 MNHEY and CDR2 SVGAGI. Trimming cost V 5 bases and J 10 bases, with 20 bases left between them. CDR3 sequence: CASSRQMPDGNQYF. In DNA, the CDR3 is TGTGCCAGCAGTCGCCAAATGCCCGACGGGAACCAGTACTTC.

DNA of the CDR3: TGCGCCAGCAGCTCATCAGGGGGGAACACCGGGGAGCTGTTTTTT. Translation: CASSSSGGNTGELFF. V and J are TRBV5-1 and TRBJ2-2, with 7 nucleotides matching TRBD1. The CDR3 loop spans 15 amino acids. V was pared by 3 bases and J by 1 base, with 3 bases of the junction left unmatched. Germline V CDR1 and CDR2: SGHRS, YFSETQ.